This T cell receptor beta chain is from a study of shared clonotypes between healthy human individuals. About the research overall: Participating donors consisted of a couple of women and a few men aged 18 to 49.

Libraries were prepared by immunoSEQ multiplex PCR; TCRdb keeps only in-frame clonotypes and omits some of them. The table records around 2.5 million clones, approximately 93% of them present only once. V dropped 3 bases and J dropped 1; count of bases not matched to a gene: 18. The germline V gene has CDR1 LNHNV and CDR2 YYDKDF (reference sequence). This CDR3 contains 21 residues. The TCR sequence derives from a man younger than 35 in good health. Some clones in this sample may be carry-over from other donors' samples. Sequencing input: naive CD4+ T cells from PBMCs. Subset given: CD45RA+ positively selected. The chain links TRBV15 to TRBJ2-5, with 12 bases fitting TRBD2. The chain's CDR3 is CATSRPGASSGRAVSQETQYF. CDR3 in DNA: TGTGCCACCAGCAGGCCGGGGGCCTCTAGCGGGAGGGCCGTTTCCCAAGAGACCCAGTACTTC.